Listed here are 17 T cell receptor beta chains from one sample, sequenced in a study of cytomegalovirus exposure and HLA in healthy donors. This table comes from immunoSEQ multiplex PCR, and its TCRdb copy is limited to in-frame clones, with some not included. The sample yields around 300,000 clones, 80% to 90% seen once. Specimen: PBMCs. The receptor set was obtained from a woman aged 18-29 years in good health and CMV-seronegative.

The gene calls are TRBV5-1 and TRBJ1-6, with 8 positions matching TRBD1. The germline V gene has CDR1 SGHRS and CDR2 YFSETQ. V lost 0 bases, J lost 10 bases, and 3 bases stayed unmatched. The CDR3 extends over 14 amino acids. The CDR3, as DNA: TGCGCCAGCAGCTTGGGACAGGGGAGGTCACCCCTCCACTTT. It is translated as CASSLGQGRSPLHF.

The chain has TRBV5-6 and TRBJ1-1, with no clear D. CDR3 length: 14 amino acids. V lost 2 bases, J lost 0 bases, and 8 bases lay in between. CDR1 is SGHDT and CDR2 is YYEEEE in the germline V gene. In DNA form, the CDR3 reads TGTGCCAGCAGCTTTCCACCTATGAACACTGAAGCTTTCTTT. It encodes CASSFPPMNTEAFF.

The chain has TRBV29-1 and TRBJ1-2, with TRBD1 matching 8 bases. The CDR3 runs 13 residues. The V gene end was trimmed by 7 bases and the J gene end by 4 bases; junction bases not matched to a gene: 8. Per germline, CDR1 SQVTM and CDR2 ANQGSEA. For the CDR3, the DNA is TGCAGCGACTCAGGGGGCGCTCGCTATGGCTACACCTTC. Translation: CSDSGGARYGYTF.

This chain connects TRBV28 to TRBJ1-2; D perhaps matches TRBD1 (5 bases). Germline CDR1 reads MDHEN; CDR2 reads SYDVKM. The CDR3 sequence is 12 residues long. Trimming left V 5 bases short and J 5 bases short, with 9 bases between. CDR3 residues: CASSLQEYGYTF. CDR3 nucleotides: TGTGCCAGCAGTCTACAGGAGTATGGCTACACCTTC.

The chain uses TRBV6-6 and TRBJ2-1; TRBD2 matches at 12 bases. The CDR3 consists of 15 residues. Per germline, CDR1 MNHNY and CDR2 SVGAGI (reference sequence). The trim removed 3 bases at V and 6 bases at J, leaving 3 bases unmatched. This chain's CDR3 is CASSYPSGGANEQFF. The CDR3 DNA reads TGTGCCAGCAGTTATCCTAGCGGGGGGGCCAATGAGCAGTTCTTC.

The chain recombines TRBV18 with TRBJ1-3, with D possibly TRBD1 on 5 matching bases. V was clipped by 3 bases and J by 0 bases, with 6 bases between them. Germline V gene sequence: CDR1 KGHSH, CDR2 LQKENI. The CDR3 contains 14 residues. Here the CDR3 DNA reads TGTGCCAGCTCACCGGGGGGCTCTGGAAACACCATATATTTT. It encodes CASSPGGSGNTIYF.

The chain recombines TRBV2 with TRBJ1-2; the D gene is possibly TRBD1 (5 bases). Trimming stripped 8 bases from V and 8 bases from J, with 21 bases between. From germline, CDR1 is SNHLY and CDR2 FYNNEI. This CDR3 has 14 amino acids. CDR3 nucleotides: TGTGCCAGCTCGATAGGGGATTCTTCTAGGGGCTACACCTTC. Amino acid sequence: CASSIGDSSRGYTF.

The genes are TRBV4-2 and TRBJ2-3; the match to TRBD2 covers 8 bases. With V trimmed by 0 bases and J by 0 bases, 5 bases remained unmatched. Per the germline V gene, CDR1 is LGHNA and CDR2 is YNFKEQ. The CDR3 consists of 17 residues. CDR3 coding DNA: TGTGCCAGCAGCCAAGATTGGCCTAGCGGGAGCACAGATACGCAGTATTTT. This translates into CASSQDWPSGSTDTQYF.

The genes are TRBV4-1 and TRBJ2-7, with 9 bases identical to TRBD1. Germline values: CDR1 MGHRA, CDR2 YSYEKL. V was pared by 5 bases and J by 3 bases, with 8 bases of the junction left unmatched. The CDR3 has 15 amino acids. The CDR3: CASSRTGQGSYEQYF. The CDR3 DNA follows: TGCGCCAGCAGCAGAACGGGACAGGGAAGCTACGAGCAGTACTTC.

V usage is TRBV6-6 and J usage is TRBJ1-4; no clear D gene. CDR1 is MNHNY and CDR2 is SVGAGI in the germline V gene (reference sequence). Trimming pared 6 bases from V and 8 bases from J, leaving 10 bases between. The CDR3 loop spans 12 amino acids. CDR3 region: CASRMEREKLFF. In DNA, the CDR3 is TGTGCCAGCAGGATGGAGCGGGAAAAACTGTTTTTT.

The chain combines TRBV7-9 with TRBJ2-5; the D gene is possibly TRBD2 (7 bases). With 3 bases removed from V and 5 bases from J, the gap between germline ends came to 16 bases. The germline V gene has CDR1 SEHNR and CDR2 FQNEAQ (reference sequence). The CDR3 extends over 15 amino acids. CDR3 loop: CASSLGMRGRETQYF. CDR3 DNA sequence: TGTGCCAGCAGCTTGGGTATGCGGGGGCGGGAGACCCAGTACTTC.

In nucleotides, the CDR3 is TGTGCCAGCCAAGGAGGAAATCAGCCCCAGCATTTT. Its protein product is CASQGGNQPQHF. V gene TRBV27 combines with J gene TRBJ1-5; D is ambiguous. This CDR3 is built from 12 residues. V lost 8 bases to trimming and J lost 4 bases, with 9 bases between them. Germline V gene data show CDR1 as MNHEY and CDR2 as SMNVEV (reference sequence).

V usage is TRBV4-2 and J usage is TRBJ2-3; 9 bases agree with TRBD2. V was pared by 0 bases and J by 2 bases, with 18 bases of the junction left unmatched. Germline CDR1 reads LGHNA; CDR2 reads YNFKEQ. The CDR3 is made up of 21 amino acids. The CDR3 DNA sequence: TGTGCCAGCAGCCAAGATCTTGGGAGCGGGAGGCGGGATTGGAACACAGATACGCAGTATTTT. Its protein is CASSQDLGSGRRDWNTDTQYF.

The V call is TRBV6-5, the J call TRBJ2-5, with a weak D call TRBD1 (5 bases). CDR1 and CDR2 from the germline V gene are MNHEY and SVGAGI. Between the trimmed V and J ends, which lost 8 bases and 5 bases, there was a span of 18 bases. The CDR3 has 14 residues. CDR3: CASGEGVVWETQYF. The CDR3 DNA sequence: TGTGCCAGCGGGGAAGGGGTGGTCTGGGAGACCCAGTACTTC.

The chain recombines TRBV29-1 with TRBJ2-7, with a possible D match to TRBD2 (6 bases). CDR3 length: 11 residues. V lost 7 bases and J 6 bases, leaving 13 bases between the germline ends. From germline, CDR1 is SQVTM and CDR2 ANQGSEA. The CDR3 spells CSARGGSEQYF. CDR3 nucleotides: TGCAGCGCCCGTGGGGGGAGCGAGCAGTACTTC.

On this clone: Sequence at one end of the junction differs from germline and may be a read error. The rearrangement joins TRBV28 to TRBJ1-1; unclear D gene. The length of the CDR3 is 11 residues. CDR1 and CDR2 (germline): MDHEN, SYDVKM. The CDR3 protein is CASSLNSEAFF. As DNA, the CDR3 is TGTGCCAGCAGTTTGAACAGTGAAGCTTTCTTT.

J is TRBJ2-3 and V is TRBV5-4, with D possibly being TRBD1 (6 bases). Germline lookup yields CDR1 SGHNT and CDR2 YYREEE (reference sequence). The CDR3 spans 14 residues. V was pared by 4 bases and J by 2 bases, with 11 bases between. The CDR3 sequence is CASSPDRYTDTQYF. As DNA, the CDR3 is TGTGCCAGCAGCCCGGACAGATACACAGATACGCAGTATTTT.